This T cell receptor beta chain was recovered during a study of blood T cell repertoires in COVID-19. Study-wide background: Material from acute and convalescent COVID-19 was sourced from the United States, Italy and Spain. From T cells, B-cell-depleted T cells, or PBMCs came the material, which was cDNA or gDNA.

Authors' methods: Amplification of reference gene primers was used by the study to estimate nucleated cell counts. Libraries were prepared by immunoSEQ multiplex PCR; TCRdb keeps only in-frame clonotypes and omits some of them. The DNA gave D and trimming, while V, J and clone size come from that table. Among 86,000 or so clones listed, 90% to 95% were seen once. The V gene's germline CDR1 is LGHNT and CDR2 FRNRAP. After removal of 1 base from V and 0 bases from J, the junction contained 14 bases not matched to a gene. CDR3 length: 20 residues. This TCR was sampled from a human donor with active COVID-19. The donor label of this sample is uncertain. The sample consisted of peripheral blood. The J gene is TRBJ1-5, the V gene TRBV12-5; 8 bases align to TRBD1. The CDR3 spells CASGLALGTGLLYSNQPQHF. The DNA for the CDR3 is TGTGCTAGTGGTTTGGCTCTCGGGACAGGACTCTTATATAGCAATCAGCCCCAGCATTTT.